This TCR beta chain is from a study of identifying expanded T cells in peripheral blood. Study conclusions and caveats: Across healthy donors, higher total template counts meant significantly greater roughly 2-week count variance.

Assay used: immunoSEQ multiplex PCR; TCRdb lists only in-frame clones, some missing. This table has more than 75,000 clones, around 88% appearing once. This clone was seen only a few times. Antigen specificity is unknown. Collection occurred without any documented infections or immune events in donors. Sequencing used blood. The receptor's source is a person between 18 and 75 years old in good health.

DNA for the CDR3: TGTGCCAGCAGTACGGGACTAGCGGGAGACGAGCAGTACTTC. Amino acid sequence: CASSTGLAGDEQYF. The rearrangement joins TRBV6-5 to TRBJ2-7; 14 bases fit TRBD2. The germline CDR1 and CDR2 sequences are MNHEY and SVGAGI. The CDR3 length is 14 residues. V shed 5 bases and J 5 bases; nucleotides not matched to a gene: 2.